This T cell receptor beta chain was recovered during a study of STAT5B mutations in CD4+ large granular lymphocyte leukemia. This table comes from immunoSEQ multiplex PCR, and its TCRdb copy is limited to in-frame clones, with some not included. The sample lists some 7,700 clones, roughly 80% seen once, with roughly 66% in the top ten. This CDR3 spans 16 amino acids. Germline V gene data show CDR1 as LNHDA and CDR2 as SQIVND (reference sequence). J lost 0 bases, V lost 4 bases, and 8 bases had no gene match. Study-wide results and limits: The CD4+ versus CD8+ T-LGLL clonality difference may reflect limited sample size.

Regarding this clone: Its antigen is still unknown.

The gene calls are TRBV19 and TRBJ2-5, with 7 bases identical to TRBD1. The sample taken for sequencing was PBMCs. The clonotype was recovered from a woman between 55 and 75 years old with CD4+ T-cell large granular lymphocyte leukemia. The CDR3 DNA reads TGTGCCAGTAGTACAACAGGGGTCGCTTACCAAGAGACCCAGTACTTC. Its protein is CASSTTGVAYQETQYF.